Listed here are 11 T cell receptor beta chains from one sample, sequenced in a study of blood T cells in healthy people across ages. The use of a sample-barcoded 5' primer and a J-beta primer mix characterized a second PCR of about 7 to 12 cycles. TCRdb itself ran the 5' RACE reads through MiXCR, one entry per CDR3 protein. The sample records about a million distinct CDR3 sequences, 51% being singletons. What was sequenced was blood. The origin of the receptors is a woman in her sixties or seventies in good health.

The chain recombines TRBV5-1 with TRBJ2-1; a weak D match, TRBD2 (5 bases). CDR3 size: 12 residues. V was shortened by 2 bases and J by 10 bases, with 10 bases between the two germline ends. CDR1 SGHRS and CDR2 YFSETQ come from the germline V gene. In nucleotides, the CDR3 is TGCGCCAGCAGCTTCCGGGAACCCGAGCAGTTCTTC. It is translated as CASSFREPEQFF.

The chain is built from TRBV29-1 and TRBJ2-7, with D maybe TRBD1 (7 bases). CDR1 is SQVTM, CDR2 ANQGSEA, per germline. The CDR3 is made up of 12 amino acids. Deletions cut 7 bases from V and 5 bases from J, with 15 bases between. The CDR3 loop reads CSASGGLNEQYF. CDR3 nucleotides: TGCAGCGCTTCAGGGGGGCTTAACGAGCAGTACTTC.

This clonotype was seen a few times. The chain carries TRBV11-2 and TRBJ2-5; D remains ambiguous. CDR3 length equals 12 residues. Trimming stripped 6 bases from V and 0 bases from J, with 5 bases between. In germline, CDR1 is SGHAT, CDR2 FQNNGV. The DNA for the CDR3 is TGTGCCAGCAGTCATTACCAAGAGACCCAGTACTTC. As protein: CASSHYQETQYF.

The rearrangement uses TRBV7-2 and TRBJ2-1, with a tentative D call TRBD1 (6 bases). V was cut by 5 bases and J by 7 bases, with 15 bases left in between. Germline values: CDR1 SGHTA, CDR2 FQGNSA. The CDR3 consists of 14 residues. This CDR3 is CASSVGTHRNEQFF. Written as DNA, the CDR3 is TGTGCCAGCAGCGTCGGGACACATAGGAATGAGCAGTTCTTC. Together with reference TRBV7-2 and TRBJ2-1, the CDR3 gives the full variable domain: GAGVSQSPSNKVTEKGKDVELRCDPISGHTALYWYRQSLGQGLEFLIYFQGNSAPDKSGLPSDRFSAERTGGSVSTLTIQRTQQEDSAVYLCASSVGTHRNEQFFGPGTRLTVL.

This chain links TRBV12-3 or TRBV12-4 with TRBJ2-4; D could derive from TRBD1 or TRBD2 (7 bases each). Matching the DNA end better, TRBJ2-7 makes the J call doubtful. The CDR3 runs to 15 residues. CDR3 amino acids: CASSSTLRGGYEQYF. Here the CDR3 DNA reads TGTGCCAGCAGTTCCACCCTCAGGGGGGGGTACGAGCAGTACTTC.

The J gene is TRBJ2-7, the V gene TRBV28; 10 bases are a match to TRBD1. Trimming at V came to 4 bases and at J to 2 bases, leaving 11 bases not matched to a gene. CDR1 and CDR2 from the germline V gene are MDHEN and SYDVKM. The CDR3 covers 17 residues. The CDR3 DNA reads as TGTGCCAGCAGTTCATACTCCCCCGGGACAGGGGCCTACGAGCAGTACTTC. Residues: CASSSYSPGTGAYEQYF.

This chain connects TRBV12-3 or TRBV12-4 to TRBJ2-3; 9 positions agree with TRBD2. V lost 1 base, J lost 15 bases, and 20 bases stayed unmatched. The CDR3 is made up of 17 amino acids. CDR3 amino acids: CASSLEGSGSGRDAEYF. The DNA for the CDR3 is TGTGCCAGCAGTTTAGAGGGTAGCGGGAGTGGAAGAGATGCGGAATATTTT.

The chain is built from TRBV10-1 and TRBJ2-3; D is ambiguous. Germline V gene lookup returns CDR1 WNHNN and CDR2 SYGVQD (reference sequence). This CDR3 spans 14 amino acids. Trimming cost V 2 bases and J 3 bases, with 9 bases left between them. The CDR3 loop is CASSENLPTDTQYF. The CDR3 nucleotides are TGCGCCAGCAGTGAGAACCTCCCGACAGATACGCAGTATTTT.

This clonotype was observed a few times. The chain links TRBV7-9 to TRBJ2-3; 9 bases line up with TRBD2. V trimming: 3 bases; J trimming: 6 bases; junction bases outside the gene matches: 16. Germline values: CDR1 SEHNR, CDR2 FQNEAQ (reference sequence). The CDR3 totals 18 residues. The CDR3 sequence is CASSLGATAGGPRDTQYF. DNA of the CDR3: TGTGCCAGCAGCTTGGGGGCCACAGCGGGAGGTCCCCGGGATACGCAGTATTTT.

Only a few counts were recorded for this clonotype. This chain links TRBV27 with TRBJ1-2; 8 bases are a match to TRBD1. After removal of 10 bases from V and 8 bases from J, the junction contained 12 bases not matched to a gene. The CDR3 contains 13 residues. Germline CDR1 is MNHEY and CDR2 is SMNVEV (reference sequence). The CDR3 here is CATQRAGGEGYTF. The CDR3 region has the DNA TGTGCCACCCAAAGGGCAGGGGGCGAGGGCTACACCTTC.

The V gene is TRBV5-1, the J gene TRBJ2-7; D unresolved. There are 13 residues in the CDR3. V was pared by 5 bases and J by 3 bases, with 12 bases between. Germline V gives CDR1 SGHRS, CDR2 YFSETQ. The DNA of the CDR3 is TGCGCCAGCAGTCGGCAGAAAGACTACGAGCAGTACTTC. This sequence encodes CASSRQKDYEQYF.